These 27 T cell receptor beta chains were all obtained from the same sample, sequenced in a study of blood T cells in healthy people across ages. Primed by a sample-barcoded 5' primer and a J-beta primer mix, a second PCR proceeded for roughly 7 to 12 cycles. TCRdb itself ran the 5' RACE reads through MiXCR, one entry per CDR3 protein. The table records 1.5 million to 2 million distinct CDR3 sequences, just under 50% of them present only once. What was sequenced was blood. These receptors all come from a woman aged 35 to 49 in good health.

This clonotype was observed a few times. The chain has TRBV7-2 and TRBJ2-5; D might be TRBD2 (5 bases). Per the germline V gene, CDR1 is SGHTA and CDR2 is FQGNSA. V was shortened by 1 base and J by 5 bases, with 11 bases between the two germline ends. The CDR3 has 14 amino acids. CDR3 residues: CASSLDRLAETQYF. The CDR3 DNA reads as TGTGCCAGCAGCTTAGATCGGCTAGCCGAGACCCAGTACTTC. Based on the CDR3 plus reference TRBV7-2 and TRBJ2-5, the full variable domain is GAGVSQSPSNKVTEKGKDVELRCDPISGHTALYWYRQSLGQGLEFLIYFQGNSAPDKSGLPSDRFSAERTGGSVSTLTIQRTQQEDSAVYLCASSLDRLAETQYFGPGTRLLVL.

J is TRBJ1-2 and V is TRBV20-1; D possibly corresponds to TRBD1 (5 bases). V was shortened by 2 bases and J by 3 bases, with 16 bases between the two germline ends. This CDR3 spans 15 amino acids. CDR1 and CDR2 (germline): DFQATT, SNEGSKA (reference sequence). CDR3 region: CSARPSGQKYYGYTF. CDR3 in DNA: TGCAGTGCTAGACCATCAGGGCAGAAATACTATGGCTACACCTTC.

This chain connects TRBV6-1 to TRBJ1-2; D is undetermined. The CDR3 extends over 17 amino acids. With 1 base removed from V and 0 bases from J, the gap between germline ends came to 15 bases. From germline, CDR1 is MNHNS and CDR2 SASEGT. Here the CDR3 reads CASSEDWLAGANYGYTF. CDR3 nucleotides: TGTGCCAGCAGTGAAGATTGGTTGGCCGGTGCTAACTATGGCTACACCTTC.

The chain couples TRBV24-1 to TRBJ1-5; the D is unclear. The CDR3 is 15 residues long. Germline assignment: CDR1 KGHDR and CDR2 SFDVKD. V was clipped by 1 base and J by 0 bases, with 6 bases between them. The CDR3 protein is CATSDFPYSNQPQHF. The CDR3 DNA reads TGTGCCACCAGTGATTTTCCTTATAGCAATCAGCCCCAGCATTTT.

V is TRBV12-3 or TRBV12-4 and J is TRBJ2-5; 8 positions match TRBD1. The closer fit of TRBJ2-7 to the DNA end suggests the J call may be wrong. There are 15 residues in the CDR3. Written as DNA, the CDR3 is TGTGCCAGCAGTAGTAATTGGGACAGGCCCTACGAGCAGTACTTC. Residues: CASSSNWDRPYEQYF.

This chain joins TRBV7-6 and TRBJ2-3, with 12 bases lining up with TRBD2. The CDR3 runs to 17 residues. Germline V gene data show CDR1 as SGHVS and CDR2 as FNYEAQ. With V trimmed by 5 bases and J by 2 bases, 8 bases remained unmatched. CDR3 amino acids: CASSRTTSGGSTDTQYF. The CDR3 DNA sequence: TGTGCCAGCAGCCGAACGACTAGCGGGGGTTCCACAGATACGCAGTATTTT.

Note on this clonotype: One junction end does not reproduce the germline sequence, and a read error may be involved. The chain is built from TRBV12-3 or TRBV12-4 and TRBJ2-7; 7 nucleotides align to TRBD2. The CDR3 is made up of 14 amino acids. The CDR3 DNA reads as TGTGCCGGCAGTTTGACTAGCAACAGCTACGAGCAGTACTTC. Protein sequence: CAGSLTSNSYEQYF.

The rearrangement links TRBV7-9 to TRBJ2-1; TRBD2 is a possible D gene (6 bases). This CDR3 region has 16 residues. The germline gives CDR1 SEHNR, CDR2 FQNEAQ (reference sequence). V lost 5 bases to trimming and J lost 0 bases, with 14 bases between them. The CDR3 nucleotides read TGTGCCAGCAGCGTCCCACGGGGGAGCTCCTACAATGAGCAGTTCTTC. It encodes CASSVPRGSSYNEQFF.

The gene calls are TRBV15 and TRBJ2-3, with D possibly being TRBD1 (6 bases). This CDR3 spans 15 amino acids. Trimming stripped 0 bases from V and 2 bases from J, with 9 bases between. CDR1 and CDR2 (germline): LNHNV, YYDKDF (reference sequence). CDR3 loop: CATSRDRGFTDTQYF. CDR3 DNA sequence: TGTGCCACCAGCAGAGATAGGGGGTTCACAGATACGCAGTATTTT.

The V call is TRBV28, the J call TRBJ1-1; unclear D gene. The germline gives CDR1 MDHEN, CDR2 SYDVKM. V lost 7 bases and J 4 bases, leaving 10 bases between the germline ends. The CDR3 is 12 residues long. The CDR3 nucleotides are TGTGCCAGCACCCAAATCCGCACTGAAGCTTTCTTT. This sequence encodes CASTQIRTEAFF.

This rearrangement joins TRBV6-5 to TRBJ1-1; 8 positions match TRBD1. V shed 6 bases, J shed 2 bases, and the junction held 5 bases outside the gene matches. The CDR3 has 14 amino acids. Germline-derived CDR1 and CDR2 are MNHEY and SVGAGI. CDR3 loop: CASRGQGPNTEAFF. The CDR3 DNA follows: TGTGCCAGCAGAGGACAGGGACCAAACACTGAAGCTTTCTTT.

CDR3 coding DNA: TGTGCCAGCAGCTTAGGGACTAGTGGGGGGGCGGACCAGTACTTC. Translating it yields CASSLGTSGGADQYF. The chain joins TRBV7-8 to TRBJ2-5, with D maybe TRBD2 (7 bases). Germline V CDR1 and CDR2: SGHVS, FQNEAQ. Trimming left V 1 base short and J 10 bases short, with 19 bases between. The CDR3 is 15 amino acids.

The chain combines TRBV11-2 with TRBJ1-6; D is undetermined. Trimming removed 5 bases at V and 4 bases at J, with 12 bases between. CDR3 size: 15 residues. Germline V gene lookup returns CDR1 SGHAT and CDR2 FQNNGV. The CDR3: CASSRRTEYNSPLHF. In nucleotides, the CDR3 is TGTGCCAGCAGCCGCCGGACTGAGTATAATTCACCCCTCCACTTT.

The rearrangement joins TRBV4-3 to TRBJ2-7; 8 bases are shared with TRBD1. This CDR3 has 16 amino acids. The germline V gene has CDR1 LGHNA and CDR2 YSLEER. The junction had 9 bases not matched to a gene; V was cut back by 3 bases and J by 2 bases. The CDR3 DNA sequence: TGCGCCAGCAGCCAGTCCGGGACAGGAAAAACCTACGAGCAGTACTTC. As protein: CASSQSGTGKTYEQYF.

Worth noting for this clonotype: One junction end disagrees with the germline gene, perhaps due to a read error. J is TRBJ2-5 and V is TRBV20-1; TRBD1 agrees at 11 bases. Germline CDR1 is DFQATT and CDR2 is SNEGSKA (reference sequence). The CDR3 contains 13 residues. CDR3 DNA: TGCGGTGCCAGGACAGGGGGCGTGGAGACCCAGTACTTC. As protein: CGARTGGVETQYF.

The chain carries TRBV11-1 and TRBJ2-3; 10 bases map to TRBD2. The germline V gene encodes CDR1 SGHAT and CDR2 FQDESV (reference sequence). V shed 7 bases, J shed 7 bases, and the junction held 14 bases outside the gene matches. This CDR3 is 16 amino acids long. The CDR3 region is CASTSIAGGIVNTQYF. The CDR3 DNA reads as TGTGCCAGCACCTCGATAGCGGGGGGAATTGTTAATACGCAGTATTTT. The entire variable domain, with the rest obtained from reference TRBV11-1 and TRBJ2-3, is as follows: EAEVAQSPRYKITEKSQAVAFWCDPISGHATLYWYRQILGQGPELLVQFQDESVVDDSQLPKDRFSAERLKGVDSTLKIQPAELGDSAMYLCASTSIAGGIVNTQYFGPGTRLTVL.

The DNA of the CDR3 is TGTGCCAGCAGTTTGATGGGGGCTAAGTATCAGCCCCAGCATTTT. Protein: CASSLMGAKYQPQHF. This chain connects TRBV28 to TRBJ1-5, with a tentative D call TRBD1 (6 bases). Germline V gives CDR1 MDHEN, CDR2 SYDVKM. V was pared by 3 bases and J by 5 bases, with 14 bases between. This CDR3 is built from 15 residues.

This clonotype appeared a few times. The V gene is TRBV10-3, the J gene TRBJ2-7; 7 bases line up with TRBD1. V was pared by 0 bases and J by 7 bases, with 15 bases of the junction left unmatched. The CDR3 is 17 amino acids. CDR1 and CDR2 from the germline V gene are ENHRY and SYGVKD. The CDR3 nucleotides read TGTGCCATCAGTGAGTCCCCCGGGACAGCCTTTTTTGGAGAGCAGTACTTC. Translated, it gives CAISESPGTAFFGEQYF.

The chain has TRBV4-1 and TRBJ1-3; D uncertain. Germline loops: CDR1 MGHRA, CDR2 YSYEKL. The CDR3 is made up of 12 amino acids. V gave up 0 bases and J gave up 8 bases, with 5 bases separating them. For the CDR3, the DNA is TGCGCCAGCAGCCAAGATATGGACACCATATATTTT. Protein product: CASSQDMDTIYF.

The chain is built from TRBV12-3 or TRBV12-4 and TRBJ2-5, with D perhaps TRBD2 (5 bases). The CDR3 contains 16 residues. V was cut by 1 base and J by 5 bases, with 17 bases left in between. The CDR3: CASSLGLSNRGETQYF. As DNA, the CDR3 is TGTGCCAGCAGTTTAGGACTCTCAAACCGAGGGGAGACCCAGTACTTC.

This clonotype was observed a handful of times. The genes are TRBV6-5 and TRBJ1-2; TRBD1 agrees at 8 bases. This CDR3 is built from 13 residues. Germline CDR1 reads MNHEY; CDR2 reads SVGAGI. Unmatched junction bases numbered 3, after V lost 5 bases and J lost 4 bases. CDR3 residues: CASSAGGVYGYTF. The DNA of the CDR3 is TGTGCCAGCAGTGCAGGGGGCGTCTATGGCTACACCTTC.

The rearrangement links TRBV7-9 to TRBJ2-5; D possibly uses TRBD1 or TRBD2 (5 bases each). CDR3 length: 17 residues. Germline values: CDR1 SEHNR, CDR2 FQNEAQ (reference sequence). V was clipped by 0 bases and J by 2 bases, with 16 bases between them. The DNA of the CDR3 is TGTGCCAGCAGCTTAGCGCCAGGGAGAGGACCACAAGAGACCCAGTACTTC. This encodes CASSLAPGRGPQETQYF.

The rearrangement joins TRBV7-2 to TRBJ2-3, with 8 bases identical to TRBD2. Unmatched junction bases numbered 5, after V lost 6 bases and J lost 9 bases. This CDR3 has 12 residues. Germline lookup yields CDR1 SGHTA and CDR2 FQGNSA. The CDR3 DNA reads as TGTACCAGCAGTGTGACTAGCGACACGCAGTATTTT. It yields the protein CTSSVTSDTQYF. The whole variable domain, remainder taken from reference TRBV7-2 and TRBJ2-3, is GAGVSQSPSNKVTEKGKDVELRCDPISGHTALYWYRQSLGQGLEFLIYFQGNSAPDKSGLPSDRFSAERTGGSVSTLTIQRTQQEDSAVYLCTSSVTSDTQYFGPGTRLTVL.

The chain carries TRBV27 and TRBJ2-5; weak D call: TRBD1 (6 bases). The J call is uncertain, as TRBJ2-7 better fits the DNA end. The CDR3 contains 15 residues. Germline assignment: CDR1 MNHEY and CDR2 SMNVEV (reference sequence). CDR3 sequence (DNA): TGTGCCAGCAGTTTAGGCAGGGGTGATGCCTACGAGCAGTACTTC. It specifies CASSLGRGDAYEQYF.

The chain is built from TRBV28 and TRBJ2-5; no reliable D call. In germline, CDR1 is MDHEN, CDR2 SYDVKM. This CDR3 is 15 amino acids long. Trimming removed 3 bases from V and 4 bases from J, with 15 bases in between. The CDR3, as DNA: TGTGCCAGCAGTTTGGTCATCGAGGCGCGAGAGACCCAGTACTTC. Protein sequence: CASSLVIEARETQYF. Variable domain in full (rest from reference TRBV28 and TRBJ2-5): DVKVTQSSRYLVKRTGEKVFLECVQDMDHENMFWYRQDPGLGLRLIYFSYDVKMKEKGDIPEGYSVSREKKERFSLILESASTNQTSMYLCASSLVIEARETQYFGPGTRLLVL.

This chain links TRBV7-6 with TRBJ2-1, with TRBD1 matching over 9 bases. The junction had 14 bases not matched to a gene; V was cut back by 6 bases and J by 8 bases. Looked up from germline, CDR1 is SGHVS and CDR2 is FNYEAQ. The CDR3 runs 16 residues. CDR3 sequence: CASSRYVDRGGDEQFF. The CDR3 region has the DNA TGTGCCAGCAGTCGTTATGTCGACAGGGGGGGAGATGAGCAGTTCTTC.

The CDR3 nucleotides are TGCGCCAGCAGCCAAGATCCCCAAAACAATGAGCAGTTCTTC. Amino acids: CASSQDPQNNEQFF. J is TRBJ2-1 and V is TRBV4-3; D unclear. This CDR3 region has 14 residues. Trimming removed 0 bases from V and 5 bases from J, with 8 bases in between. Germline CDR1 and CDR2: LGHNA and YSLEER.